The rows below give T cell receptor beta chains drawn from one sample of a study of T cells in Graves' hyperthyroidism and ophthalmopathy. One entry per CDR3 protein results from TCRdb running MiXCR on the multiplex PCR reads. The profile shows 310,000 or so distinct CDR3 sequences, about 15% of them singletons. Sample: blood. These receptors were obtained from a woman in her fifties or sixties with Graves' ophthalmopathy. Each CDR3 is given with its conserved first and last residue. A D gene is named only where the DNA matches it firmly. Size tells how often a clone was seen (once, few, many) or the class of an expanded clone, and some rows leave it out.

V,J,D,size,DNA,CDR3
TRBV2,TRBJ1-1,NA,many,TGTGCCAGCAGTGAAGGGATGGGAATGATGAACACTGAAGCTTTCTTT,CASSEGMGMMNTEAFF
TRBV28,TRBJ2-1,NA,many,TGTGCCAGCAGTCTCCCCCTATTGGGGGCCTACAATGAGCAGTTCTTC,CASSLPLLGAYNEQFF
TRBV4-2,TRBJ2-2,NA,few,TGTGCCAGCAGGGTCCGGGACGGGAACACCGGGGAGCTGTTTTTT,CASRVRDGNTGELFF
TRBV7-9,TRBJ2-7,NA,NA,TGTGCCAGCAGCTTAGTACTCAGCCCCGAGCAGTACTTC,CASSLVLSPEQYF
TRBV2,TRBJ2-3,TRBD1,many,TGTGCCAGCAGGACAGGGGGAGATACGCAGTATTTT,CASRTGGDTQYF
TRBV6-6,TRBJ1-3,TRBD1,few,TGTGCCAGCAGTTACCCGCCAGGGGGTATCGGAAACACCATATATTTT,CASSYPPGGIGNTIYF
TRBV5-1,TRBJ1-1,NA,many,TGCGCCAGCAGCTTGGCTGAGGACACCCCTGAAGCTTTCTTT,CASSLAEDTPEAFF
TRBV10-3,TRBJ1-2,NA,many,TGTGCCATCCGTCAAAAAAGAGCTAACTATGGCTACACCTTC,CAIRQKRANYGYTF
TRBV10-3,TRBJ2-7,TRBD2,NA,TGTGCCATCAGCGAAGTGGGCCTAGCGGGAGGGCCGGGTGAGCAGTACTTC,CAISEVGLAGGPGEQYF
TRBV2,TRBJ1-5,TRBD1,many,TGTGCCAGCAGCTCGTACAGGGGGCAGCCCCAGCATTTT,CASSSYRGQPQHF
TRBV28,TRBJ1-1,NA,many,TGTGCCAGCCTAAGGGAGAGGGGACCGAACACTGAAGCTTTCTTT,CASLRERGPNTEAFF
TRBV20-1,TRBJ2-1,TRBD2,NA,TGCAGTGCTAGTTGGGCTAGCGGAAGCTCCTACAATGAGCAGTTCTTC,CSASWASGSSYNEQFF
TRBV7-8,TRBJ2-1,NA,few,TGTGCCAGCAGCCCTAGGGATTTCCACAATGAGCAGTTCTTC,CASSPRDFHNEQFF
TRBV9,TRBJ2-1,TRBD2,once,TGTGCCAGCAGCGGTGGGGGCGTGCTAGCGGGAGAAAGGGTTAGCAATGAGCAGTTCTTC,CASSGGGVLAGERVSNEQFF
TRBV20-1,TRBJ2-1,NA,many,TGCAGTGCTAGAGAGGGCGGGACTGAGCAGTTCTTC,CSAREGGTEQFF
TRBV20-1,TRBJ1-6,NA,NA,TGCAGTGCTAGAGATTCTGGGAAACATAATTCACCCCTCCACTTT,CSARDSGKHNSPLHF
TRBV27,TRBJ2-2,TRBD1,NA,TGTGCCAGCAGTTTCAGGACAGGGGGCTTGTCCACCGGGGAGCTGTTTTTT,CASSFRTGGLSTGELFF